Listed below are T cell receptor beta chains from one sample, sequenced in a study of blood T cell repertoires in COVID-19. The assay was immunoSEQ multiplex PCR, and TCRdb's table has in-frame clones only and misses some. The repertoire consists of more than 150,000 clones, with about 85% occurring once and the leading ten covering 2% to 2.5%. Input material: PBMCs or T cells enriched from blood (not recorded which). The source of these receptors is a woman in her thirties who had recovered from COVID-19. Each CDR3 is given with its conserved first and last residue. A D gene is named only where the DNA matches it firmly. Size is stated for part of the rows, as once, few or many counts, or as a class when the clone is expanded.

d_gene | j_gene | abundance | v_gene | CDR3nt | CDR3aa
TRBD2 | TRBJ2-2 | . | TRBV7-8 | TGTGCCAGCAGCCCCCCCCAGACTAGCCGCGCCACCGGGGAGCTGTTTTTT | CASSPPQTSRATGELFF
. | TRBJ2-5 | . | TRBV7-7 | TGTGCTAGCAGCCCTTACGGCGGACAGCGGATAGAGACCCAGTACTTC | CASSPYGGQRIETQYF
TRBD2 | TRBJ2-7 | . | TRBV6-5 | TGTGCCAGCAGCCTGGGACTAGCGGGAGACGAGCAGTACTTC | CASSLGLAGDEQYF
. | TRBJ1-2 | . | TRBV13 | TGTGCCAGCAGCTTGCGACAGGAGAACTATGGCTACACCTTC | CASSLRQENYGYTF
. | TRBJ1-1 | . | TRBV5-1 | TGCGCCAGCAGCGCGGGTGAAGGGGGCACTGAAGCTTTCTTT | CASSAGEGGTEAFF
. | TRBJ1-1 | few | TRBV6-5 | TGTGCCACCCAGGGGCACACTGAAGCTTTCTTT | CATQGHTEAFF
TRBD1 | TRBJ2-7 | . | TRBV7-9 | TGTGCCAGCAGCTTGCCAGCCCCGGGACAGGGCTCCTACGAGCAGTACTTC | CASSLPAPGQGSYEQYF
TRBD2 | TRBJ2-7 | . | TRBV11-3 | TGTGCCAGCAGTGGGGCTAGCGGATGGTACGAGCAGTACTTC | CASSGASGWYEQYF
TRBD1 | TRBJ2-6 | . | TRBV7-6 | TGTGCCAGCAGCTTAACAGGACAGGGGGGATTATCTGGGGCCAACGTCCTGACTTTC | CASSLTGQGGLSGANVLTF
. | TRBJ1-2 | . | TRBV6-6 | TGTGCCAGCAGTCAAACAGGGATAGGGGGCTACACCTTC | CASSQTGIGGYTF
TRBD1 | TRBJ2-7 | . | TRBV27 | TGTGCCAGCAGTTTGGCAGGGACAGGGTCCTACGAGCAGTACTTC | CASSLAGTGSYEQYF
. | TRBJ2-2 | . | TRBV4-3 | TGCGCCAGCAGCCAAGATTTACACGGGGTTCTGACCGGGGAGCTGTTTTTT | CASSQDLHGVLTGELFF
. | TRBJ1-1 | . | TRBV30 | TGTGCCTGGAGTGTTCGGGGAAGGACTGAAGCTTTCTTT | CAWSVRGRTEAFF
TRBD1 | TRBJ2-5 | . | TRBV18 | TGTGCCAGCCGACCGGGACAGTCCCAAGAGACCCAGTACTTC | CASRPGQSQETQYF
TRBD2 | TRBJ2-4 | few | TRBV7-9 | TGTGCCAGCCATGGAGGGACTAGCGGGAGTTCGAACATTCAGTACTTC | CASHGGTSGSSNIQYF
. | TRBJ1-1 | . | TRBV4-1 | TGCGCCAGCAGCCAAGAACCGACAGCGAACACTGAAGCTTTCTTT | CASSQEPTANTEAFF
. | TRBJ1-1 | . | TRBV27 | TGTGCCAGCAGTTTAGGGCAGCCGTACACTGAAGCTTTCTTT | CASSLGQPYTEAFF
. | TRBJ2-3 | . | TRBV29-1 | TGCAGCGCCAGCACTAGTAGGGGCACAGATACGCAGTATTTT | CSASTSRGTDTQYF
. | TRBJ2-7 | . | TRBV5-1 | TGCGCCAGCAGCCACCGGGACAACTACGAGCAGTACTTC | CASSHRDNYEQYF
. | TRBJ2-7 | . | TRBV30 | TGTGCCAGCCAAGGGGACACCTACGAGCAGTACTTC | CASQGDTYEQYF
. | TRBJ1-1 | . | TRBV7-3 | TGTGCCAGCAGCTTTTCCCTCAACACTGAAGCTTTCTTT | CASSFSLNTEAFF
TRBD1 | TRBJ1-2 | . | TRBV14 | TGTGCCAGCAGCCCCCGACAGGGATATGGCTACACCTTC | CASSPRQGYGYTF
. | TRBJ1-1 | . | TRBV24-1 | TGTGCCACCAGTGATTCCACCGATACAGGGAACACTGAAGCTTTCTTT | CATSDSTDTGNTEAFF
TRBD2 | TRBJ2-3 | . | TRBV29-1 | TGCAGCGTTGACGCGGGAGACACAGATACGCAGTATTTT | CSVDAGDTDTQYF
TRBD1 | TRBJ1-3 | . | TRBV28 | TGTGCCAGCAGCCCGGGACAGGCGGGAAACACCATATATTTT | CASSPGQAGNTIYF
. | TRBJ1-2 | . | TRBV5-4 | TGTGCCAGCAGCTTGGCCGGTGGTGGCTACACCTTC | CASSLAGGGYTF
TRBD2 | TRBJ2-1 | . | TRBV19 | TGTGCCAGTAGTATTCTACTAGCGGGACCGTCCTACAATGAGCAGTTCTTC | CASSILLAGPSYNEQFF
. | TRBJ1-1 | . | TRBV19 | TGTGCCAGTAGTATAGAGAGACATAGTCCGAACACTGAAGCTTTCTTT | CASSIERHSPNTEAFF
TRBD1 | TRBJ1-3 | . | TRBV7-6 | TGTGCCAGCAGCTCCGGGACAGGCATTTACTCTGGAAACACCATATATTTT | CASSSGTGIYSGNTIYF
TRBD2 | TRBJ2-2 | few | TRBV7-2 | TGTGCCAGCAGCTTAGGTCTAGCGGGAGGGAACACCGGGGAGCTGTTTTTT | CASSLGLAGGNTGELFF
TRBD2 | TRBJ2-3 | . | TRBV28 | TGTGCCAGCAGTAGCGGACTAGCGGGGGGACTGGATACGCAGTATTTT | CASSSGLAGGLDTQYF
. | TRBJ1-5 | once | TRBV30 | TGTGCCTGGAGTGTACCGGCAGGCTACAATCAGCCCCAGCATTTT | CAWSVPAGYNQPQHF
TRBD1 | TRBJ1-3 | . | TRBV5-1 | TGCGCCAGCAGCCTCACAGGGGCGGACACCATATATTTT | CASSLTGADTIYF
TRBD1 | TRBJ1-2 | once | TRBV24-1 | TGTGCCACCAGTGATACTGACAGGGGGCAAGGCTACACCTTC | CATSDTDRGQGYTF
TRBD2 | TRBJ2-3 | . | TRBV25-1 | TGTGCCAGCAGTGAGCTTAGCGGGCACTTCACAGATACGCAGTATTTT | CASSELSGHFTDTQYF
. | TRBJ2-3 | . | TRBV12-3/TRBV12-4 | TGTGCCAGCAGTTTATCCCCTGCAGATACGCAGTATTTT | CASSLSPADTQYF
. | TRBJ1-2 | . | TRBV28 | TGTGCCACCAGGATGTCCGGAGGGCGGGGAGATGGCTACACCTTC | CATRMSGGRGDGYTF
TRBD1 | TRBJ1-2 | once | TRBV3-1/TRBV3-2 | TGTGCCAGCAGCCAAGATTTTTCGCAGGGGGCTGGCTACACCTTC | CASSQDFSQGAGYTF
. | TRBJ1-1 | . | TRBV19 | TGTGCCAGTATCGCGGGGAACACTGAAGCTTTCTTT | CASIAGNTEAFF
TRBD1 | TRBJ1-2 | . | TRBV5-5 | TGTGCCAGCAGCTTGGGGTGGCAGGGGGGCTCCTATGGCTACACCTTC | CASSLGWQGGSYGYTF
TRBD1 | TRBJ1-4 | . | TRBV27 | TGTGCCAGCAGTCCTTCCCCCGGGACAGTACGCGAAAAACTGTTTTTT | CASSPSPGTVREKLFF
. | TRBJ1-1 | . | TRBV7-2 | TGTGCCAGCAGCCCGAGTTCCCGACAGAGGAACACTGAAGCTTTCTTT | CASSPSSRQRNTEAFF
. | TRBJ2-1 | . | TRBV6-6 | TGTGCCAGCAGTTACTTGACAGAGACCAATGAGCAGTTCTTC | CASSYLTETNEQFF
. | TRBJ1-2 | . | TRBV7-2 | TGTGCCAGCAGCCCCCTTGGGGGGTATGGCTACACCTTC | CASSPLGGYGYTF
. | TRBJ1-2 | . | TRBV19 | TGTGCCAGTCAGACGGGGAATCGGGGTGGCTACACCTTC | CASQTGNRGGYTF
. | TRBJ1-1 | . | TRBV5-1 | TGCGCCAGCAGCTTGTTTTCAGGGAACACTGAAGCTTTCTTT | CASSLFSGNTEAFF
. | TRBJ1-4 | . | TRBV30 | TGTGCCTGGACCCCCGGAGCCTATAATGAAAAACTGTTTTTT | CAWTPGAYNEKLFF
. | TRBJ2-1 | . | TRBV3-1/TRBV3-2 | TGTGCCAGCAGCCAAGCTGTCGGGGGGCCCTACAATGAGCAGTTCTTC | CASSQAVGGPYNEQFF